This entry lists 27 T cell receptor beta chains sequenced from one sample in a study of lymphopenia after photon versus proton radiotherapy. The protocol was immunoSEQ multiplex PCR, while the TCRdb copy is restricted to in-frame clones and leaves out a portion. The sample yields 160,000 or so clones, approximately 91% seen once. The sequenced sample was peripheral blood, obtained from a patient treated with photon-based radiotherapy. The receptors originated from a man aged 45 to 65 with gastric cancer.

This clone has only one observation. This chain connects TRBV5-5 to TRBJ1-5; D is unclear. V was shortened by 3 bases and J by 3 bases, with 7 bases between the two germline ends. This CDR3 region has 13 residues. Germline V CDR1 and CDR2: SGHKS, YYEKEE (reference sequence). DNA of the CDR3: TGTGCCAGCAGCTCTACAGACAATCAGCCCCAGCATTTT. This encodes CASSSTDNQPQHF.

A few counts support this clone. The rearrangement links TRBV30 to TRBJ1-1, with D perhaps matching TRBD1 (5 bases). The CDR3 length is 13 residues. CDR1 and CDR2 (germline): GTSNPN, SVGIG (reference sequence). The V gene lost 2 bases and the J gene lost 3 bases, with 10 bases spanning the gap. Written as DNA, the CDR3 is TGTGCCTGGAGTTCTCGGGGGGACACTGAAGCTTTCTTT. Amino acids: CAWSSRGDTEAFF. Full variable domain (rest looked up from reference TRBV30 and TRBJ1-1): SQTIHQWPATLVQPVGSPLSLECTVEGTSNPNLYWYRQAAGRGLQLLFYSVGIGQISSEVPQNLSASRPQDRQFILSSKKLLLSDSGFYLCAWSSRGDTEAFFGQGTRLTVV.

V and J are TRBV29-1 and TRBJ2-5, with TRBD1 matching over 7 bases. V shed 2 bases, J shed 9 bases, and the junction held 9 bases outside the gene matches. Per the germline V gene, CDR1 is SQVTM and CDR2 is ANQGSEA. CDR3 length: 13 amino acids. CDR3 in amino acids: CSVEREQGKAQYF. CDR3 DNA sequence: TGCAGCGTTGAACGGGAACAGGGGAAGGCCCAGTACTTC.

The chain carries TRBV6-5 and TRBJ1-2, with unresolved D. V lost 2 bases and J lost 0, with 7 bases in between. This CDR3 contains 14 residues. CDR1 is MNHEY, CDR2 SVGAGI, per germline. In DNA form, the CDR3 reads TGTGCCAGCAGTTACGCCCCGGCTAACTATGGCTACACCTTC. As protein: CASSYAPANYGYTF.

V usage is TRBV29-1 and J usage is TRBJ2-7, with TRBD2 as a possible D gene (9 bases). CDR3 size: 14 residues. The V end lost 6 bases, the J end lost 5 bases, and 20 bases lay between the germline ends. Germline V gives CDR1 SQVTM, CDR2 ANQGSEA. This CDR3 reads CSVRGGQERDEQYF. For the CDR3, the DNA is TGCAGCGTGCGGGGGGGACAGGAGCGGGACGAGCAGTACTTC.

CDR3 protein: CASSIRGGASYEQYF. CDR3 DNA: TGTGCCAGTAGTATAAGAGGGGGGGCCAGCTACGAGCAGTACTTC. The rearrangement uses TRBV19 and TRBJ2-7, with a weak D call TRBD2 (7 bases). CDR3 size: 15 residues. The V gene's germline CDR1 is LNHDA and CDR2 SQIVND (reference sequence). V dropped 2 bases and J dropped 3 bases, with 14 bases sitting between them.

This chain links TRBV27 with TRBJ1-2; no reliable D call. Germline CDR1 MNHEY, CDR2 SMNVEV (reference sequence). Trimming left V 7 bases short and J 7 bases short, with 16 bases between. The CDR3 runs 13 residues. CDR3 protein: CASTGGWLGGYTF. In DNA form, the CDR3 reads TGTGCCAGCACGGGAGGGTGGCTTGGTGGCTACACCTTC.

This chain links TRBV29-1 with TRBJ2-4, with TRBD2 as a possible D gene (6 bases). Between the trimmed V and J ends, which lost 6 bases and 4 bases, there was a span of 10 bases. CDR3 length: 12 amino acids. Per germline, CDR1 SQVTM and CDR2 ANQGSEA. CDR3 DNA sequence: TGCAGCGTGGGGGACTTTAAAAACATTCAGTACTTC. Its protein product is CSVGDFKNIQYF. Full variable domain (remainder filled in from reference TRBV29-1 and TRBJ2-4): SAVISQKPSRDICQRGTSLTIQCQVDSQVTMMFWYRQQPGQSLTLIATANQGSEATYESGFVIDKFPISRPNLTFSTLTVSNMSPEDSSIYLCSVGDFKNIQYFGAGTRLSVL.

The chain couples TRBV28 to TRBJ1-4, with D hard to call. CDR3 size: 13 residues. The V and J ends lost 7 bases and 5 bases respectively, with 11 bases between them. CDR1 is MDHEN and CDR2 is SYDVKM in the germline V gene. The chain's CDR3 is CASTEQLNEKLFF. CDR3 sequence (DNA): TGTGCCAGCACTGAGCAACTGAATGAAAAACTGTTTTTT.

This rearrangement joins TRBV6-1 to TRBJ2-7; D is uncertain. The CDR3 sequence is 12 residues long. Trimming pared 6 bases from V and 2 bases from J, leaving 8 bases between. CDR1 is MNHNS, CDR2 SASEGT, per germline. CDR3 region: CASRDVAYEQYF. The DNA for the CDR3 is TGTGCCAGCAGGGACGTGGCCTACGAGCAGTACTTC.

The chain employs TRBV7-8 and TRBJ2-7; 9 bases agree with TRBD1. Per the germline V gene, CDR1 is SGHVS and CDR2 is FQNEAQ. There are 15 residues in the CDR3. The V and J ends lost 4 bases and 5 bases, in that order; junction bases with no gene match: 9. Here the CDR3 DNA reads TGTGCCAGCAGCTGGCCGGGACAGGGATCCCACGAGCAGTACTTC. It encodes CASSWPGQGSHEQYF.

Points on this clone: This same CDR3 is encoded by further DNA sequences in the sample. This chain uses TRBV7-9 with TRBJ2-2; no firm D call. CDR1 and CDR2 (germline): SEHNR, FQNEAQ (reference sequence). Trimming left V 1 base short and J 3 bases short, with 3 bases between. CDR3 size: 13 residues. CDR3 nucleotide sequence: TGTGCCAGCAGCTTAGGGTACACCGGGGAGCTGTTTTTT. It specifies CASSLGYTGELFF.

The rearrangement links TRBV7-6 to TRBJ2-3; 9 bases line up with TRBD2. The CDR3 length is 16 residues. Germline lookup yields CDR1 SGHVS and CDR2 FNYEAQ. J was trimmed by 5 bases and V by 1 base; bases with no gene match: 7. CDR3 nucleotides: TGTGCCAGCAGCTTAGGGGTAGCGGGAGTGGGAGATACGCAGTATTTT. This translates into CASSLGVAGVGDTQYF. The full variable domain, its missing parts supplied by reference TRBV7-6 and TRBJ2-3, is GAGVSQSPRYKVTKRGQDVALRCDPISGHVSLYWYRQALGQGPEFLTYFNYEAQQDKSGLPNDRFSAERPEGSISTLTIQRTEQRDSAMYRCASSLGVAGVGDTQYFGPGTRLTVL.

The chain carries TRBV6-5 and TRBJ1-1, with 9 nucleotides matching TRBD1. V was pared by 6 bases and J by 2 bases, with 4 bases of the junction left unmatched. CDR1 is MNHEY, CDR2 SVGAGI, per germline. This CDR3 has 14 amino acids. The CDR3 protein is CASSVTGGNTEAFF. The CDR3 bases are TGTGCCAGCAGCGTGACAGGGGGTAACACTGAAGCTTTCTTT.

The V gene is TRBV7-8, the J gene TRBJ2-1; 11 bases agree with TRBD2. This CDR3 region has 16 residues. V shed 1 base and J 5 bases; nucleotides not matched to a gene: 4. Germline values: CDR1 SGHVS, CDR2 FQNEAQ. CDR3 DNA sequence: TGTGCCAGCAGCTTAGGGGGACTAGCGGTGAACAATGAGCAGTTCTTC. Translated, it gives CASSLGGLAVNNEQFF.

The rearrangement joins TRBV4-1 to TRBJ2-7; no clear D. Deletions cut 0 bases from V and 2 bases from J, with 8 bases between. The CDR3 consists of 14 residues. Germline values: CDR1 MGHRA, CDR2 YSYEKL. The CDR3 DNA sequence: TGCGCCAGCAGCCAAGAGAACTTCCCCTACGAGCAGTACTTC. It specifies CASSQENFPYEQYF.

The chain is built from TRBV5-1 and TRBJ1-3, with D tentatively TRBD1 (5 bases). This CDR3 is built from 14 residues. V lost 4 bases and J 0 bases, leaving 8 bases between the germline ends. Germline V gene lookup returns CDR1 SGHRS and CDR2 YFSETQ. The CDR3 loop is CASSPGGSGNTIYF. The CDR3, as DNA: TGCGCCAGCAGCCCGGGGGGCTCTGGAAACACCATATATTTT.

The J gene is TRBJ1-5, the V gene TRBV11-3; possibly TRBD1 for D (5 bases). Germline CDR1 reads SGHNT; CDR2 reads YENEEA. Trimming took 2 bases from V and 6 from J, leaving 20 bases between them. The CDR3 sequence is 17 residues long. This CDR3 reads CASSLRIGGQGGQPQHF. In DNA form, the CDR3 reads TGTGCCAGCAGCTTACGGATCGGAGGCCAGGGTGGTCAGCCCCAGCATTTT.

This rearrangement joins TRBV11-2 to TRBJ2-3; D call uncertain. The CDR3 is 14 amino acids. The germline CDR1 and CDR2 sequences are SGHAT and FQNNGV. Trimming left V 0 bases short and J 6 bases short, with 10 bases between. The CDR3 protein is CASSLDTGRDTQYF. In DNA, the CDR3 is TGTGCCAGCAGCTTAGATACCGGCCGGGATACGCAGTATTTT.

This chain joins TRBV6-6 and TRBJ2-7; 7 bases map to TRBD1. Trimming took 4 bases from V and 4 from J; bases not matched to a gene: 4. This CDR3 is built from 13 residues. CDR1 and CDR2 (germline): MNHNY, SVGAGI (reference sequence). CDR3 sequence reads: CASSSETGYEQYF. CDR3 coding DNA: TGTGCCAGCAGTTCCGAGACAGGGTACGAGCAGTACTTC.

The rearrangement uses TRBV19 and TRBJ2-2; D call uncertain. The CDR3 length is 15 residues. CDR1 and CDR2 from the germline V gene are LNHDA and SQIVND (reference sequence). Deletions cut 4 bases from V and 5 bases from J, with 14 bases between. DNA for the CDR3: TGTGCCAGTAGTAAACGTGATGAACGAACCGGGGAGCTGTTTTTT. Its protein product is CASSKRDERTGELFF.

This clone was seen a handful of times. The gene calls are TRBV7-9 and TRBJ1-2; 7 bases align to TRBD1. Trimming at V came to 5 bases and at J to 4 bases, leaving 13 bases not matched to a gene. The CDR3 is 16 residues long. Germline V gives CDR1 SEHNR, CDR2 FQNEAQ (reference sequence). The CDR3 loop is CASSHPRDRVPYGYTF. The CDR3 DNA sequence: TGTGCCAGCAGCCATCCCCGGGACAGAGTTCCCTATGGCTACACCTTC.

The chain couples TRBV5-6 to TRBJ1-1, with TRBD1 matching over 12 bases. Germline values: CDR1 SGHDT, CDR2 YYEEEE. The V segment lost 6 bases and the J segment 3 bases; nucleotides outside the gene matches: 9. The CDR3 has 16 amino acids. The chain's CDR3 is CASTGTGGGSYTEAFF. The CDR3 nucleotides read TGTGCCAGCACCGGGACAGGGGGCGGTTCATACACTGAAGCTTTCTTT.

The CDR3 DNA is TGTGCCAGCAGCTTGAAGACCCCGGTGCCGGATGGCTACACCTTC. This codes for CASSLKTPVPDGYTF. The chain links TRBV4-2 to TRBJ1-2; unclear D gene. The germline V gene encodes CDR1 LGHNA and CDR2 YNFKEQ. The germline V and J ends were trimmed by 5 bases and 6 bases, with 19 bases remaining between them. This CDR3 region has 15 residues.

The chain recombines TRBV14 with TRBJ2-7, with 9 nucleotides matching TRBD2. V lost 2 bases, J lost 7 bases, and 6 bases stayed unmatched. The length of the CDR3 is 14 residues. Germline lookup yields CDR1 SGHDN and CDR2 FVKESK. CDR3 loop: CASSQLAGVGEQYF. Written as DNA, the CDR3 is TGTGCCAGCAGCCAATTAGCGGGAGTGGGTGAGCAGTACTTC.

The chain links TRBV7-8 to TRBJ2-2, with 8 nucleotides matching TRBD2. The J segment lost 5 bases and the V segment lost 2 bases, leaving 4 bases of the junction unmatched. Germline assignment: CDR1 SGHVS and CDR2 FQNEAQ. This CDR3 has 15 residues. The CDR3 DNA reads TGTGCCAGCAGCTTACAAGCGGGAGAAACCGGGGAGCTGTTTTTT. This translates into CASSLQAGETGELFF.

The chain recombines TRBV7-2 with TRBJ2-6, with 9 nucleotides matching TRBD1. The CDR3 length is 19 residues. V lost 3 bases, J lost 3 bases, and 12 bases stayed unmatched. Germline loops: CDR1 SGHTA, CDR2 FQGNSA. The CDR3: CASSLISGTGRFGANVLTF. The CDR3 DNA follows: TGTGCCAGCAGCTTGATTTCCGGGACAGGGCGGTTTGGGGCCAACGTCCTGACTTTC.